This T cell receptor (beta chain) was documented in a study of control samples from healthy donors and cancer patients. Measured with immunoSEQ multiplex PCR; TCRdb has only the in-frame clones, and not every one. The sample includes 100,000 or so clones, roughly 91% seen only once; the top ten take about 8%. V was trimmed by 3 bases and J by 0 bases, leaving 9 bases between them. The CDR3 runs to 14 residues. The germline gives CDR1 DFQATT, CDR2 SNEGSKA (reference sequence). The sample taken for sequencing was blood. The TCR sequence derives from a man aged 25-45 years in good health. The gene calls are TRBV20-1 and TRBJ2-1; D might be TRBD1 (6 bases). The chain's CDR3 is CSASQGSSYNEQFF. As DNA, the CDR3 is TGCAGTGCTAGTCAGGGGAGCTCCTACAATGAGCAGTTCTTC.